The 7 T cell receptor beta chains given below trace back to one sample, sequenced in a study of human T cells and chemical hapten exposure (dated by TCRdb to the early 2020s). Libraries were prepared through RACE. The reads were generated on a NextSeq 500. Using fastp at Q25 and MiXCR, TCRdb reprocessed the public reads and kept productive beta chains. Entries that share a CDR3 protein sequence are merged under the most common genes and DNA. The sample records about 380,000 distinct CDR3 sequences, around 5.5% of which are singletons. The top ten constitute 2.5% to 3% of the sample. This specimen's time point label, per the study, means: pre-sensitization, week 0. In the paper's terms, the treatment or condition label means: therapeutic diphenylcyclopropenone sensitization with weekly scalp DPC. Sequenced here: whole blood, sampled in connection with sensitization to the hapten diphenylcyclopropenone (DPC). Receptors were obtained from a woman aged 45-59 years with alopecia areata. Some clones in this sample may be carry-over from other donors' samples.

The chain employs TRBV7-9 and TRBJ2-1; the match to TRBD1 covers 7 bases. The germline V gene has CDR1 SEHNR and CDR2 FQNEAQ (reference sequence). The CDR3 is 15 amino acids. V trimming: 5 bases; J trimming: 5 bases; junction bases outside the gene matches: 9. This chain's CDR3 is CASSRPTTGHNEQFF. DNA for the CDR3: TGTGCCAGCAGCCGGCCCACGACAGGGCACAATGAGCAGTTCTTC.

Concerning this clonotype itself: A clone one base away is much larger, so this may be a read error. The CDR3 DNA reads as TGTGCCAGCAGCCCTACAGGGGTGCTCTCCTACGAGCAGGACTTC. This codes for CASSPTGVLSYEQDF. The V gene is TRBV7-9, the J gene TRBJ2-7; 7 bases match TRBD1. This CDR3 region has 15 residues. CDR1 is SEHNR, CDR2 FQNEAQ, per germline (reference sequence).

The rearrangement joins TRBV7-9 to TRBJ1-2, with D perhaps matching TRBD1 (5 bases). The CDR3 is 14 residues long. Germline CDR1 reads SEHNR; CDR2 reads FQNEAQ (reference sequence). The V end was cut by 5 bases, the J end by 8 bases, with 18 bases between. This CDR3 is CASSREEGSAGYTF. The CDR3 DNA follows: TGTGCCAGCAGCCGAGAGGAGGGGTCGGCCGGCTACACCTTC.

This clonotype was detected many times. V gene TRBV12-5 combines with J gene TRBJ1-5, with 9 bases identical to TRBD1. Germline CDR1 is LGHNT and CDR2 is FRNRAP. The CDR3 is 15 residues long. V gave up 4 bases and J gave up 6 bases; unmatched junction bases: 7. The CDR3 reads CASGSQGALGQPQHF. CDR3 sequence (DNA): TGTGCTAGTGGTTCACAGGGGGCGCTTGGTCAGCCCCAGCATTTT.

This CDR3 reads CSVEGSRRGFF. The CDR3 nucleotides read TGCAGCGTTGAAGGGAGCAGAAGGGGTTTCTTT. The V call is TRBV29-1, the J call TRBJ1-1, with a tentative D call TRBD1 (5 bases). This CDR3 has 11 residues. The V gene's germline CDR1 is SQVTM and CDR2 ANQGSEA. V lost 1 base and J lost 13, with 13 bases in between.

This clonotype has ten or more counts. CDR3 loop: CASSLSPTVGTDTQYF. The CDR3 DNA is TGCGCCAGCAGCCTCTCCCCGACAGTTGGCACAGATACGCAGTATTTT. The chain carries TRBV5-1 and TRBJ2-3; D possibly corresponds to TRBD1 (5 bases). This CDR3 is built from 16 residues. CDR1 and CDR2 (germline): SGHRS, YFSETQ. Deletions cut 4 bases from V and 1 base from J, with 16 bases between.

The chain combines TRBV20-1 with TRBJ1-1; D uncertain. There are 15 residues in the CDR3. V shed 2 bases and J shed 4 bases, with 17 bases lying between them. Germline V CDR1 and CDR2: DFQATT, SNEGSKA (reference sequence). The CDR3 DNA is TGCAGTGCTAGAATGGACCCCGATAGGAGCACTGAAGCTTTCTTT. It specifies CSARMDPDRSTEAFF.